These T cell receptor beta chains were read from a single sample in a study of shared clonotypes between healthy human individuals. Produced via immunoSEQ multiplex PCR; TCRdb's table is partial and in-frame only. The sample has about 510,000 clones, almost 80% seen once. The sequencing input was PBMCs. The source is a woman aged 40 to 50 in good health. Some clones in this sample may be carry-over from other donors' samples. CDR3s include the opening cysteine and the closing phenylalanine or tryptophan. A D gene is named only where the DNA matches it firmly. The size entry is marked missing in some rows and otherwise reads once, few, many or a size class.

abundance	j_gene	v_gene	d_gene	CDR3aa	CDR3nt
once	TRBJ2-5	TRBV2	TRBD2	CASRAGTSGRAVLETQYF	TGTGCCAGCAGGGCTGGGACTAGCGGGAGGGCCGTTTTAGAGACCCAGTACTTC
NA	TRBJ2-1	TRBV5-4	TRBD2	CASSLPGLAGLRGANEQFF	TGTGCCAGCAGCTTGCCGGGACTAGCGGGATTGAGGGGGGCGAATGAGCAGTTCTTC
many	TRBJ2-5	TRBV7-2	TRBD2	CASSLAGRGKTQYF	TGTGCCAGCAGCTTAGCCGGGAGGGGGAAGACCCAGTACTTC
NA	TRBJ1-1	TRBV28	NA	CASSPGTWEAFF	TGTGCCAGCAGCCCCGGGACATGGGAAGCTTTCTTT
NA	TRBJ2-5	TRBV2	NA	CASSEEGTPQDF	TGTGCCAGCAGTGAGGAGGGGACCCCCCAAGACTTC
NA	TRBJ2-5	TRBV15	NA	CATSRGGAQETQYF	TGTGCCACCAGCAGAGGGGGGGCCCAAGAGACCCAGTACTTC
NA	TRBJ2-1	TRBV5-6	NA	CASSLLTAGVNDNEQFF	TGTGCCAGCAGCTTGTTAACAGCAGGGGTAAATGACAATGAGCAGTTCTTC
NA	TRBJ2-5	TRBV7-8	NA	CASSLDGMGPGRETQYF	TGTGCCAGCAGCTTAGACGGAATGGGGCCAGGGCGGGAGACCCAGTACTTC
once	TRBJ2-7	TRBV14	NA	CASSQESYEQYF	TGTGCCAGCAGCCAAGAAAGTTACGAGCAGTACTTC
NA	TRBJ2-1	TRBV11-3	TRBD2	CASSLEGTSRSDEQFF	TGTGCCAGCAGCTTAGAAGGGACTAGCAGGTCCGATGAGCAGTTCTTC
NA	TRBJ2-2	TRBV7-3	TRBD2	CASSLAGGPAGELFF	TGTGCCAGCAGCTTAGCGGGAGGGCCGGCAGGGGAGCTGTTTTTT
once	TRBJ2-1	TRBV7-2	TRBD2	CASSLADRTSAVNEQFF	TGTGCCAGCAGCTTAGCGGATCGGACTAGTGCAGTGAATGAGCAGTTCTTC
NA	TRBJ2-5	TRBV30	NA	CAWSVPGGQETQYF	TGTGCCTGGAGTGTACCAGGTGGCCAAGAGACCCAGTACTTC
NA	TRBJ2-7	TRBV29-1	NA	CSVEDSREQYF	TGCAGCGTTGAAGACAGTCGCGAGCAGTACTTC
few	TRBJ1-2	TRBV14	NA	CASSQDPWARGYTF	TGTGCCAGCAGCCAAGATCCGTGGGCCAGGGGCTACACCTTC
NA	TRBJ2-5	TRBV6-1	NA	CASSEDRGHTGGTQYF	TGTGCCAGCAGTGAAGACAGGGGCCACACCGGGGGGACCCAGTACTTC
NA	TRBJ1-1	TRBV7-2	NA	CASSLGGGGNTEAFF	TGTGCCAGCAGCTTAGGTGGCGGCGGGAACACTGAAGCTTTCTTT
NA	TRBJ1-1	TRBV29-1	NA	CSVAPTGDTEAFF	TGCAGCGTGGCCCCGACGGGAGACACTGAAGCTTTCTTT
NA	TRBJ1-5	TRBV7-9	TRBD1	CASSAQGDSNQPQHF	TGTGCCAGCAGCGCACAGGGGGATAGCAATCAGCCCCAGCATTTT
once	TRBJ1-3	TRBV5-1	NA	CASSLAYRGSGNTIYF	TGCGCCAGCAGCTTGGCATACCGGGGCTCTGGAAACACCATATATTTT
NA	TRBJ1-1	TRBV7-9	NA	CASSGARAFF	TGTGCCAGCAGCGGGGCGAGAGCTTTCTTT
NA	TRBJ2-2	TRBV5-4	NA	CASSLAVGELFF	TGTGCCAGCAGCTTGGCAGTCGGGGAGCTGTTTTTT
medium-sized	TRBJ2-6	TRBV19	TRBD2	CASSSSGGSGANVLTF	TGTGCCAGTAGTAGTAGCGGGGGTTCTGGGGCCAACGTCCTGACTTTC
NA	TRBJ2-2	TRBV2	TRBD2	CASSPGLAANTGELFF	TGTGCCAGCAGTCCGGGACTAGCTGCAAACACCGGGGAGCTGTTTTTT
NA	TRBJ2-7	TRBV7-3	TRBD2	CASSWSSGIPYEQYF	TGTGCCAGCAGCTGGTCTAGCGGGATCCCCTACGAGCAGTACTTC
NA	TRBJ2-7	TRBV19	NA	CASTDNRYEQYF	TGTGCCAGTACCGACAACAGATACGAGCAGTACTTC
NA	TRBJ2-7	TRBV28	TRBD2	CASSLFSGLAGRYEQYF	TGTGCCAGCAGTTTATTCTCAGGACTAGCGGGTAGATACGAGCAGTACTTC
few	TRBJ2-5	TRBV13	TRBD2	CASSLQLAGGAETQYF	TGTGCCAGCAGCCTTCAACTAGCGGGAGGGGCTGAGACCCAGTACTTC
many	TRBJ2-1	TRBV11-2	NA	CASSSKLSSYNEQFF	TGTGCCAGCAGCTCCAAATTGAGCTCCTACAATGAGCAGTTCTTC
NA	TRBJ2-2	TRBV10-3	NA	CAISELEWTTGELFF	TGTGCCATCAGTGAGCTTGAATGGACCACCGGGGAGCTGTTTTTT
few	TRBJ1-2	TRBV25-1	NA	CASSAGYGYTF	TGTGCCAGCAGTGCAGGGTATGGCTACACCTTC
NA	TRBJ1-3	TRBV6-1	NA	CASSEWGGNTIYF	TGTGCCAGCAGTGAATGGGGTGGAAACACCATATATTTT
few	TRBJ2-7	TRBV28	TRBD1	CASSLWRTGVEQYF	TGTGCCAGCAGTTTATGGCGGACAGGGGTCGAGCAGTACTTC
NA	TRBJ1-2	TRBV7-3	TRBD1	CASSPGWGQGAGGYTF	TGTGCCAGCAGCCCCGGTTGGGGACAGGGGGCCGGTGGCTACACCTTC
NA	TRBJ2-3	TRBV29-1	NA	CSVESGADTQYF	TGCAGCGTTGAATCAGGAGCAGATACGCAGTATTTT
NA	TRBJ2-1	TRBV5-6	NA	CASSRGLVNEQFF	TGTGCCAGCAGCCGCGGACTTGTCAATGAGCAGTTCTTC
NA	TRBJ1-5	TRBV28	NA	CASSPSGYNQPQHF	TGTGCCAGCAGTCCGTCCGGGTACAATCAGCCCCAGCATTTT
NA	TRBJ1-2	TRBV18	NA	CASSETDYGYTF	TGTGCCAGCTCAGAAACAGACTATGGCTACACCTTC
NA	TRBJ1-2	TRBV28	NA	CASGPVEGGGYTF	TGTGCCAGCGGACCTGTGGAGGGAGGCGGCTACACCTTC
NA	TRBJ2-2	TRBV5-1	TRBD2	CASSLVSGSSGELFF	TGCGCCAGCAGCTTGGTTAGCGGGAGTTCCGGGGAGCTGTTTTTT
NA	TRBJ2-1	TRBV5-1	NA	CASSLVPGDNEQFF	TGCGCCAGCAGCTTGGTCCCCGGCGACAATGAGCAGTTCTTC
NA	TRBJ2-5	TRBV5-6	NA	CASSLRQTQETQYF	TGTGCCAGCAGCTTGCGCCAGACCCAAGAGACCCAGTACTTC
NA	TRBJ2-1	TRBV28	TRBD2	CASSRVPTSGGNEQFF	TGTGCCAGCAGCCGAGTTCCTACTAGCGGGGGCAATGAGCAGTTCTTC
many	TRBJ1-2	TRBV15	TRBD1	CATSRDNRGPYGYTF	TGTGCCACCAGCAGAGATAACAGGGGGCCTTATGGCTACACCTTC
NA	TRBJ1-3	TRBV28	NA	CASSSTPNTIYF	TGTGCCAGCAGTTCTACACCGAACACCATATATTTT
NA	TRBJ2-2	TRBV18	TRBD1	CASSSGQGNTGELFF	TGTGCCAGCTCATCGGGACAGGGTAACACCGGGGAGCTGTTTTTT
NA	TRBJ1-1	TRBV7-9	NA	CASSLEANTEAFF	TGTGCCAGCAGCTTAGAGGCTAACACTGAAGCTTTCTTT
few	TRBJ2-3	TRBV6-4	NA	CASSDSSGGGGTDTQYF	TGTGCCAGCAGTGACTCGAGCGGAGGGGGGGGCACAGATACGCAGTATTTT
NA	TRBJ2-5	TRBV5-1	NA	CASSLSGSRETQYF	TGCGCCAGCAGCTTGTCCGGGAGCCGAGAGACCCAGTACTTC
NA	TRBJ2-2	TRBV18	TRBD1	CASSPGQAGGELFF	TGTGCCAGCTCGCCCGGACAGGCGGGCGGGGAGCTGTTTTTT
NA	TRBJ2-7	TRBV28	NA	CASSFRLAITYEQYF	TGTGCCAGCAGTTTTCGGTTAGCGATCACCTACGAGCAGTACTTC
NA	TRBJ1-3	TRBV30	NA	CAHGPIGNTIYF	TGTGCCCACGGCCCCATAGGGAACACCATATATTTT
NA	TRBJ2-7	TRBV11-2	TRBD2	CASSYELAGAEQYF	TGTGCCAGCAGCTACGAGCTAGCGGGAGCCGAGCAGTACTTC
NA	TRBJ2-7	TRBV28	TRBD2	CASTRWGGWGLAEPYEQYF	TGTGCCAGCACGCGGTGGGGGGGCTGGGGACTAGCGGAGCCCTACGAGCAGTACTTC
few	TRBJ1-1	TRBV20-1	NA	CSAKSYTEAFF	TGCAGTGCTAAGAGTTACACTGAAGCTTTCTTT
NA	TRBJ1-5	TRBV6-1	TRBD1	CASRPGTVSNQPQHF	TGTGCCAGCAGACCCGGGACAGTGAGTAATCAGCCCCAGCATTTT
once	TRBJ2-3	TRBV5-1	NA	CASSLESRPTDTQYF	TGCGCCAGCAGCTTGGAGTCCAGGCCTACAGATACGCAGTATTTT